This paragraph reports one TCR beta chain. Its antigen is as yet unknown. The source of the sample is a study of cytomegalovirus exposure and HLA in healthy donors. Whole-study results and caveats: In a later analysis, DRB1 alleles had the most associated TCRs; HLA-C alleles the fewest.

The PCR contained 60 Vbeta and 13 Jbeta primers. TCRdb's copy holds only in-frame clones and misses some; the assay was immunoSEQ multiplex PCR. The sample has 150,000 to 200,000 clones; about four fifths are singletons. This CDR3 region has 13 residues. The germline gives CDR1 SQVTM, CDR2 ANQGSEA. V was pared by 5 bases and J by 1 base, with 11 bases between. The clonotype comes from a woman aged 25-40 years in good health and CMV-seropositive. The V gene is TRBV29-1, the J gene TRBJ1-2; D unclear. Specimen: PBMCs. The CDR3 here is CSVFWNYNYGYTF. DNA of the CDR3: TGCAGCGTTTTTTGGAACTATAACTATGGCTACACCTTC.